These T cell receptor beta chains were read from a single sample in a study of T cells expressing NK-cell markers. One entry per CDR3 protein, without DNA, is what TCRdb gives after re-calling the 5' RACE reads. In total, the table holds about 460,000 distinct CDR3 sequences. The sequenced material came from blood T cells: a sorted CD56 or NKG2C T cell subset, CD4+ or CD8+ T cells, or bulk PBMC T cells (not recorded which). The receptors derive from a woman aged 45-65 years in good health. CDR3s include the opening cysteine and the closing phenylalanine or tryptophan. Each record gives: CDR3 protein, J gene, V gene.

CDR3aa: CSARSLLGGSADTQYF
j_gene: TRBJ2-3
v_gene: TRBV20-1

CDR3aa: CASSIALTGAGYEQYF
j_gene: TRBJ2-7
v_gene: TRBV19

CDR3aa: CASSDGPLETQYF
j_gene: TRBJ2-5
v_gene: TRBV2

CDR3aa: CASGGQGYGEQFF
j_gene: TRBJ2-1
v_gene: TRBV4-1

CDR3aa: CASSQVGQPRRAEAFF
j_gene: TRBJ1-1
v_gene: TRBV14

CDR3aa: CASSASGAWTGYTF
j_gene: TRBJ1-2
v_gene: TRBV12-3/TRBV12-4

CDR3aa: CASSSNRGPNEKLFF
j_gene: TRBJ1-4
v_gene: TRBV18

CDR3aa: CSAFDRTDEQFF
j_gene: TRBJ2-1
v_gene: TRBV20-1

CDR3aa: CASSLPGQGTGELFF
j_gene: TRBJ2-2
v_gene: TRBV28

CDR3aa: CASGSRSKNIQYF
j_gene: TRBJ2-4
v_gene: TRBV5-6

CDR3aa: CASIATGGSTDTQYF
j_gene: TRBJ2-3
v_gene: TRBV7-9

CDR3aa: CASSLGWQGNHEQFF
j_gene: TRBJ2-1
v_gene: TRBV5-5

CDR3aa: CASRAPGGAAGELFF
j_gene: TRBJ2-2
v_gene: TRBV2

CDR3aa: CASSQAGQGPSGANVLTF
j_gene: TRBJ2-6
v_gene: TRBV4-1

CDR3aa: CATSDSLDSGVRGGEQFF
j_gene: TRBJ2-1
v_gene: TRBV24-1

CDR3aa: CASSISGQGERYGYTF
j_gene: TRBJ1-2
v_gene: TRBV19

CDR3aa: CAISGSTGMNAEAFF
j_gene: TRBJ1-1
v_gene: TRBV10-3

CDR3aa: CASSVSGSRNNEQFF
j_gene: TRBJ2-1
v_gene: TRBV12-3/TRBV12-4

CDR3aa: CASSRQIYNEQFF
j_gene: TRBJ2-1
v_gene: TRBV6-4

CDR3aa: CASSPFFPRAHGYTF
j_gene: TRBJ1-2
v_gene: TRBV28

CDR3aa: CASSLVDRARGDTQYF
j_gene: TRBJ2-3
v_gene: TRBV11-3

CDR3aa: CASSQGGERVRNEQFF
j_gene: TRBJ2-1
v_gene: TRBV4-1

CDR3aa: CASSYTDTRWGEAFF
j_gene: TRBJ1-1
v_gene: TRBV6-5

CDR3aa: CATSGVRGPGELFF
j_gene: TRBJ2-2
v_gene: TRBV24-1

CDR3aa: CSARNHASGPYEQYF
j_gene: TRBJ2-7
v_gene: TRBV20-1

CDR3aa: CASSATGNYNEQFF
j_gene: TRBJ2-1
v_gene: TRBV6-5

CDR3aa: CASSVPGLTQFF
j_gene: TRBJ2-1
v_gene: TRBV9

CDR3aa: CASSQTGQNIQYF
j_gene: TRBJ2-4
v_gene: TRBV16

CDR3aa: CASSLRGSTENIQYF
j_gene: TRBJ2-4
v_gene: TRBV5-1

CDR3aa: CASSLDQGPYNEQFF
j_gene: TRBJ2-1
v_gene: TRBV12-3/TRBV12-4

CDR3aa: CASRLQQGASTEAFF
j_gene: TRBJ1-1
v_gene: TRBV6-2/TRBV6-3

CDR3aa: CASSHDIQNTEAFF
j_gene: TRBJ1-1
v_gene: TRBV3-1

CDR3aa: CASSPRDRGEKLFF
j_gene: TRBJ1-4
v_gene: TRBV12-3/TRBV12-4

CDR3aa: CATSGGAPETQYF
j_gene: TRBJ2-5
v_gene: TRBV12-3/TRBV12-4

CDR3aa: CASSYRRLNTGELFF
j_gene: TRBJ2-2
v_gene: TRBV6-5

CDR3aa: CASSFAGAGEQPQHF
j_gene: TRBJ1-5
v_gene: TRBV7-2

CDR3aa: CASSSPSTLSRTTYEQYF
j_gene: TRBJ2-7
v_gene: TRBV6-5

CDR3aa: CASSAQGLVAQETQYF
j_gene: TRBJ2-5
v_gene: TRBV9

CDR3aa: CASSLPDYRGRWNTEAFF
j_gene: TRBJ1-1
v_gene: TRBV12-3/TRBV12-4

CDR3aa: CASSLGSVGETQYF
j_gene: TRBJ2-5
v_gene: TRBV11-2

CDR3aa: CSVRPRGNTGELFF
j_gene: TRBJ2-2
v_gene: TRBV20-1

CDR3aa: CSAIAGGDEQFF
j_gene: TRBJ2-1
v_gene: TRBV20-1

CDR3aa: CASSLGGGPRKNEQFF
j_gene: TRBJ2-1
v_gene: TRBV28

CDR3aa: CSARTRVEQYF
j_gene: TRBJ2-7
v_gene: TRBV20-1

CDR3aa: CASSPGTGAFRVYEQYF
j_gene: TRBJ2-7
v_gene: TRBV5-1

CDR3aa: CASSANPGPTVETQYF
j_gene: TRBJ2-5
v_gene: TRBV4-1

CDR3aa: CASSHRQGQRVNNEQFF
j_gene: TRBJ2-1
v_gene: TRBV12-3/TRBV12-4

CDR3aa: CASSLVAYSSYNEQFF
j_gene: TRBJ2-1
v_gene: TRBV11-2

CDR3aa: CASSGGTGFSYEQYF
j_gene: TRBJ2-7
v_gene: TRBV9